This is a list of T cell receptor beta chains from one sample in a study of CD8 T cells in ankylosing spondylitis. TCRdb fed the 5' RACE reads into MiXCR, producing one record per CDR3 protein. The data show about 540,000 distinct CDR3 sequences, about an eighth seen once. The sample taken for sequencing was blood, either unsorted or a sorted T cell fraction (not recorded which). The receptors were sampled from a male donor with ankylosing spondylitis. The CDR3 runs from the conserved cysteine through the conserved F or W. A D gene is named only where the DNA matches it firmly. Only part of the rows carry a size: once, few, many, or a class if the clone is expanded.

j_gene | abundance | d_gene | v_gene | CDR3nt | CDR3aa
TRBJ1-2 | NA | TRBD1 | TRBV5-1 | TGCGCCAGCAGCTTAAGACAGGGGAATGACTACACCTTC | CASSLRQGNDYTF
TRBJ2-7 | few | NA | TRBV10-2 | TGCGCCAGCAGTGAACGGGAGAGCTCCTACGAGCAGTACTTC | CASSERESSYEQYF
TRBJ2-2 | many | NA | TRBV11-2 | TGTGCCAGCACCAATTCGCGGACCGGGGAGCTGTTTTTT | CASTNSRTGELFF
TRBJ1-1 | few | NA | TRBV20-1 | TGCAGTGCTAGACGCGGGCCTTACACTGAAGCTTTCTTT | CSARRGPYTEAFF
TRBJ2-1 | few | NA | TRBV24-1 | TGTGCCACCAGTGACCCTGGGACTTCTAGCTCCTACAATGAGCAGTTCTTC | CATSDPGTSSSYNEQFF
TRBJ2-5 | many | TRBD2 | TRBV5-1 | TGTGCCAGCAGTTTATCCCTAGCGGGAGAGACCCAGTACTTC | CASSLSLAGETQYF
TRBJ2-1 | NA | TRBD2 | TRBV20-1 | TGCAGTGCCACCCGGGACAGGGGCCCGGGACTAGCGGGACTCGAGCGGTTCTTC | CSATRDRGPGLAGLERFF
TRBJ2-7 | few | NA | TRBV3-1 | TGTGCCAGCAGCCAGGACCTCCTACGCCAGCAGTATTTC | CASSQDLLRQQYF
TRBJ2-7 | few | NA | TRBV2 | TGTGCCAGCAGCCAGGGGGAGGCCCCCTTTGATGAGCAGTACTTC | CASSQGEAPFDEQYF
TRBJ2-2 | NA | NA | TRBV5-1 | TGCGCCAGCAGCTCCGTGGAAAGCGTGAACACCGGGGAGCTGTTTTTT | CASSSVESVNTGELFF
TRBJ2-5 | NA | NA | TRBV10-3 | TGTGCCACCCACAGGGATCTCCAAGAGACCCAGTACTTC | CATHRDLQETQYF
TRBJ2-1 | few | NA | TRBV3-1 | TGTGCCAGCAGGCAGGGTAGGGGTGAGCAGTTCTTC | CASRQGRGEQFF
TRBJ2-1 | NA | NA | TRBV7-2 | TGTGCCAGCAGCTTAGTAGGTCCCGGGAATTACAATGAGCAGTTCTTC | CASSLVGPGNYNEQFF
TRBJ1-1 | few | NA | TRBV28 | TGTGCCAGCAGTTTATACGGGGGTGGGGGCACTGAAGCTTTCTTT | CASSLYGGGGTEAFF
TRBJ2-5 | NA | TRBD2 | TRBV4-1 | TGCGCCAGCAGCCAAGATGCTAGCGGGATCTCAGAGACCCAGTACTTC | CASSQDASGISETQYF
TRBJ2-1 | few | NA | TRBV21-1 | TGTGCCAGCACTTCCCCGAGACTACAAACCTCCTACAATGAGCAGTTCTTC | CASTSPRLQTSYNEQFF
TRBJ2-7 | NA | TRBD2 | TRBV7-9 | TGTGCCAGCAGCAAAATGGGGACTAGTTTATACGAGCAGTACTTC | CASSKMGTSLYEQYF
TRBJ2-1 | NA | TRBD2 | TRBV10-3 | TGTGCCATCATCCCTAGCGGGTTTAGCTCCTACAATGAGCAGTTCTTC | CAIIPSGFSSYNEQFF
TRBJ1-2 | few | NA | TRBV9 | TGTGCCAGCAGCGTAGCGTCCGGGGGGGTGAGCTATGGCTACACCTTC | CASSVASGGVSYGYTF
TRBJ2-3 | few | TRBD2 | TRBV29-1 | TGCAGCGTTGCTGGTAGCGGGAGGGCTGGAACAGATACGCAGTATTTT | CSVAGSGRAGTDTQYF
TRBJ2-2 | few | NA | TRBV29-1 | TGCAGCGCCCATGCTGCCGGGGAGCTGTTTTTT | CSAHAAGELFF
TRBJ2-1 | NA | NA | TRBV6-2/TRBV6-3 | TGTGCCAGCAGTTACGTCGTCGCCGAGTACATAAACAATGAGCAGTTCTTC | CASSYVVAEYINNEQFF
TRBJ2-4 | NA | TRBD2 | TRBV10-1 | TGCGCCAGCAGTCTCGGACTAGCGGGAGCTAGGAACATTCAGTACTTC | CASSLGLAGARNIQYF
TRBJ2-3 | NA | TRBD2 | TRBV9 | TGTGCCAGCAGCGTACGGAGCGGGAGAAACACAGATACGCAGTATTTT | CASSVRSGRNTDTQYF
TRBJ1-2 | NA | NA | TRBV25-1 | TGTGCCAGCAGAAAGGAGGGAACGGATGGCTACACCTTC | CASRKEGTDGYTF
TRBJ2-7 | many | NA | TRBV12-3/TRBV12-4 | TGTGCCAGCAGCCTACTGGAAGGTTCCGAGCAGTACTTC | CASSLLEGSEQYF
TRBJ2-5 | many | NA | TRBV27 | TGTGCCAGCTCCATAAGGGTTGGTGAGACCCAGTACTTC | CASSIRVGETQYF
TRBJ2-6 | few | NA | TRBV3-1 | TGTGCCAGCAGCCCCGTTTGGGGGGCCAACGTCCTGACTTTC | CASSPVWGANVLTF
TRBJ2-7 | many | NA | TRBV5-1 | TGCGCCAGCAGCTTGAGCTCTGGAGACGAGCAGTACTTC | CASSLSSGDEQYF
TRBJ2-3 | NA | NA | TRBV2 | TGTGCCAGCAGCAAACAGGGAAGGCAAGATACGCAGTATTTT | CASSKQGRQDTQYF
TRBJ2-5 | NA | TRBD2 | TRBV24-1 | TGTGCCACCAGTGATTTAGTAGCTAGCGGGAGGCGTTGGGAGACCCAGTACTTC | CATSDLVASGRRWETQYF
TRBJ2-1 | NA | TRBD1 | TRBV6-4 | TGTGCCAGCCGCCGGGACAGGGACTACAATGAGCAGTTCTTC | CASRRDRDYNEQFF
TRBJ2-5 | NA | NA | TRBV18 | TGTGCCAGCTCACCACTTCCCATGAGCCCCCGGGGGGAGACCCAGTACTTC | CASSPLPMSPRGETQYF